Listed below are T cell receptor beta chains from one sample, sequenced in a study of early T cells in non-severe SARS-CoV-2 infection. TCRdb reprocessed the 5' RACE reads with MiXCR, giving one entry per CDR3 protein. The sample shows over 90,000 distinct CDR3 sequences, around 13% of them seen only once. Sequencing was carried out using whole blood. These TCRs come from an adult who was a healthcare worker with PCR-confirmed SARS-CoV-2 infection or an uninfected control (not recorded which). Both conserved end residues are part of each CDR3. D genes are given only for firm matches. Clone size is not always given. Where it is, it says once, few, many or a class for expanded clones.

>many|TRBV5-1|TRBJ2-7|TRBD1
CASSFTGDEQYF
TGCGCCAGCAGCTTTACAGGGGACGAGCAGTACTTC
>few|TRBV5-5|TRBJ1-6|NA
CASSPQGGSYNSPLHF
TGTGCCAGCAGTCCACAGGGCGGCTCCTATAATTCACCCCTCCACTTT
>NA|TRBV5-1|TRBJ2-1|TRBD2
CASSLWASGRTEQFF
TGCGCCAGCAGCTTGTGGGCTAGCGGGAGGACTGAGCAGTTCTTC
>few|TRBV20-1|TRBJ2-3|NA
CSARVRNTDTQYF
TGCAGTGCTAGAGTACGGAACACAGATACGCAGTATTTT
>many|TRBV28|TRBJ2-1|NA
CASSLRDSSSYNEQFF
TGTGCCAGCAGTTTACGAGACTCCAGCTCCTACAATGAGCAGTTCTTC
>many|TRBV20-1|TRBJ2-5|TRBD2
CSADGLAGGNTETQYF
TGCAGTGCTGACGGACTAGCGGGAGGGAATACAGAGACCCAGTACTTC
>few|TRBV11-2|TRBJ2-3|TRBD1
CASSQGQSLGTDTQYF
TGTGCCAGCAGCCAGGGACAGAGTCTGGGCACAGATACGCAGTATTTT
>few|TRBV25-1|TRBJ1-1|NA
CASSELLGGTEAFF
TGTGCCAGCAGTGAATTACTGGGTGGCACTGAAGCTTTCTTT
>many|TRBV19|TRBJ1-5|NA
CASSTEQGNQPQHF
TGTGCCAGTAGCACCGAACAGGGCAATCAGCCCCAGCATTTT
>NA|TRBV11-3|TRBJ2-7|TRBD1
CASTGTGDNPYEQYF
TGTGCCAGCACGGGAACAGGGGATAATCCCTACGAGCAGTACTTC
>many|TRBV6-5|TRBJ1-4|NA
CASSYSVDGEKLFF
TGTGCCAGCAGTTACTCAGTCGACGGAGAAAAACTGTTTTTT
>few|TRBV10-3|TRBJ2-1|TRBD1
CAISGGQKQFF
TGTGCCATCAGTGGGGGACAGAAGCAGTTCTTC
>NA|TRBV11-2|TRBJ2-2|NA
CASSLEYLNTGELFF
TGTGCCAGCAGCTTAGAGTACCTGAACACCGGGGAGCTGTTTTTT
>many|TRBV20-1|TRBJ2-1|TRBD2
CSASDPAGGPLTYNEQFF
TGCAGTGCTTCAGACCCAGCGGGAGGGCCTTTGACCTACAATGAGCAGTTCTTC
>many|TRBV5-6|TRBJ1-1|NA
CASSFLNNRPEAFF
TGTGCCAGCAGCTTTCTGAATAATCGGCCTGAAGCTTTCTTT
>NA|TRBV4-1|TRBJ2-7|NA
CASSQGRAAYEQYF
TGCGCCAGCAGCCAAGGACGCGCAGCCTACGAGCAGTACTTC
>few|TRBV28|TRBJ2-1|NA
CASSILGRPNEQFF
TGTGCCAGCAGTATACTAGGACGGCCCAATGAGCAGTTCTTC
>many|TRBV10-3|TRBJ1-5|NA
CAISDGERPQHF
TGTGCCATCAGTGACGGGGAACGGCCCCAGCATTTT
>many|TRBV6-5|TRBJ1-2|TRBD1
CASSKPGQYGYTF
TGTGCCAGCAGTAAACCGGGACAGTATGGCTACACCTTC
>many|TRBV7-2|TRBJ2-1|TRBD1
CASSLGAGGVRYNEQFF
TGTGCCAGCAGCTTAGGGGCAGGGGGCGTACGCTACAATGAGCAGTTCTTC
>many|TRBV19|TRBJ2-1|TRBD2
CASSIRLAGSSSYNEQFF
TGTGCCAGTAGTATAAGACTAGCGGGCAGTAGCTCCTACAATGAGCAGTTCTTC
>few|TRBV3-1|TRBJ2-3|TRBD1
CASGTEKPTDTQYF
TGTGCCAGCGGGACAGAGAAACCCACAGATACGCAGTATTTT
>few|TRBV20-1|TRBJ2-3|NA
CSAPGGSDPDTQYF
TGCAGTGCCCCTGGGGGTTCAGACCCAGATACGCAGTATTTT
>NA|TRBV12-3/TRBV12-4|TRBJ2-2|NA
CASSLRVTGELFF
TGTGCCAGCAGTTTAAGGGTCACCGGGGAGCTGTTTTTT
>NA|TRBV28|TRBJ1-2|NA
CASSLGANYGYTF
TGTGCCAGCAGTTTAGGGGCTAACTATGGCTACACCTTC
>many|TRBV12-3/TRBV12-4|TRBJ2-5|TRBD1
CASSLDRVQETQYF
TGTGCCAGCAGTCTGGACAGGGTACAAGAGACCCAGTACTTC
>NA|TRBV28|TRBJ1-1|NA
CASTSISTEAFF
TGTGCCAGCACCTCCATCTCCACTGAAGCTTTCTTT
>few|TRBV6-2/TRBV6-3|TRBJ1-1|TRBD1
CASSYRGRGTEAFF
TGTGCCAGCAGTTACAGGGGGCGAGGGACTGAAGCTTTCTTT
>few|TRBV19|TRBJ2-3|NA
CASTQSRDTFTDTQYF
TGTGCCAGTACGCAGAGTCGGGACACCTTCACAGATACGCAGTATTTT
>NA|TRBV12-3/TRBV12-4|TRBJ2-2|NA
CASKGVVKTGELFF
TGTGCCAGCAAAGGGGTCGTGAAGACCGGGGAGCTGTTTTTT
>few|TRBV9|TRBJ2-7|NA
CASSPNRGTASYEQYF
TGTGCCAGCAGCCCAAACCGGGGGACAGCCTCCTACGAGCAGTACTTC
>many|TRBV10-3|TRBJ2-7|NA
CAISEVGQGTYEQYF
TGTGCCATCAGTGAGGTGGGGCAGGGGACCTACGAGCAGTACTTC
>many|TRBV20-1|TRBJ2-1|NA
CSAGRTFNEQFF
TGCAGTGCTGGACGCACATTTAATGAGCAGTTCTTC
>NA|TRBV6-5|TRBJ2-1|NA
CASSYTDGGRQFF
TGTGCCAGCAGTTATACGGACGGCGGGCGGCAGTTCTTC
>NA|TRBV5-1|TRBJ2-1|NA
CASSLVSSSNSYNEQFF
TGCGCCAGCAGCTTGGTTTCTAGCAGTAACTCCTACAATGAGCAGTTCTTC
>many|TRBV6-1|TRBJ2-7|TRBD2
CASSIRLAGTYEQYF
TGTGCCAGCAGTATAAGACTAGCGGGAACCTACGAGCAGTACTTC
>NA|TRBV4-3|TRBJ2-7|NA
CASSQDDRRFYEQYF
TGCGCCAGCAGCCAAGACGACAGGCGTTTTTACGAGCAGTACTTC
>many|TRBV7-9|TRBJ2-3|NA
CASSFGPTDTQYF
TGTGCCAGCAGCTTCGGACCGACAGATACGCAGTATTTT
>NA|TRBV4-2|TRBJ2-7|TRBD2
CASSHATLAGSYEQYF
TGTGCCAGCAGCCACGCTACCTTAGCGGGGAGCTACGAGCAGTACTTC
>NA|TRBV11-2|TRBJ2-1|NA
CAIGKSSYNEQFF
TGTGCCATCGGGAAGAGCTCCTACAATGAGCAGTTCTTC
>few|TRBV11-2|TRBJ2-7|TRBD2
CASRRLAGREQYF
TGTGCCAGCAGGCGACTAGCGGGACGCGAGCAGTACTTC
>NA|TRBV6-2/TRBV6-3|TRBJ2-1|TRBD1
CASSSLGQAYEQFF
TGTGCCAGCAGTTCCCTCGGACAGGCTTATGAGCAGTTCTTC
>NA|TRBV6-1|TRBJ1-4|NA
CASRRTHPANEKLFF
TGTGCCAGCAGGCGGACCCACCCGGCTAATGAAAAACTGTTTTTT
>few|TRBV29-1|TRBJ1-5|TRBD1
CSVGTGENQPQHF
TGCAGCGTTGGGACAGGGGAGAATCAGCCCCAGCATTTT
>many|TRBV15|TRBJ2-1|TRBD2
CATSRRPGLADYNEQFF
TGTGCCACCAGCCGGAGGCCCGGACTAGCTGACTACAATGAGCAGTTCTTC
>few|TRBV7-2|TRBJ2-1|NA
CASSLGAANNEQFF
TGTGCCAGCAGCTTAGGGGCAGCCAACAATGAGCAGTTCTTC
>NA|TRBV5-4|TRBJ2-5|TRBD2
CASSSRLAGAQGTQYF
TGTGCCAGCAGCTCGCGACTAGCGGGAGCCCAAGGGACCCAGTACTTC
>few|TRBV20-1|TRBJ1-3|NA
CSASRRGGTNTIYF
TGCAGTGCTAGTCGACGCGGGGGCACAAACACCATATATTTT
>few|TRBV5-1|TRBJ2-1|NA
CASSLVAIHNEQFF
TGCGCCAGCAGCTTGGTGGCTATACACAATGAGCAGTTCTTC
>NA|TRBV28|TRBJ1-3|NA
CASSWETGNTIYF
TGTGCCAGCAGCTGGGAAACAGGAAACACCATATATTTT
>NA|TRBV29-1|TRBJ2-1|NA
CSVKGGREQFF
TGCAGCGTTAAAGGGGGTCGTGAGCAGTTCTTC
>many|TRBV9|TRBJ2-1|NA
CASSPQGRPGYNEQFF
TGTGCCAGCAGCCCCCAGGGGAGGCCTGGGTACAATGAGCAGTTCTTC
>few|TRBV15|TRBJ1-1|NA
CATSRAGQRNTEAFF
TGTGCCACCAGCAGAGCGGGCCAGCGGAACACTGAAGCTTTCTTT
>NA|TRBV12-3/TRBV12-4|TRBJ1-2|NA
CASSPPSGLKRTYGYTF
TGTGCCAGCAGCCCCCCTTCAGGACTTAAACGAACCTATGGCTACACCTTC
>NA|TRBV6-5|TRBJ1-4|TRBD1
CASSYFRGGNEKLFF
TGTGCCAGCAGTTACTTCAGGGGGGGAAATGAAAAACTGTTTTTT
>NA|TRBV24-1|TRBJ1-2|TRBD1
CATSDRDRGLGYTF
TGTGCCACCAGTGATCGGGACAGGGGGCTCGGCTACACCTTC
>few|TRBV20-1|TRBJ2-6|NA
CSASPTSGANVLTF
TGCAGTGCTAGTCCGACCTCTGGGGCCAACGTCCTGACTTTC
>NA|TRBV27|TRBJ1-5|NA
CASSRDGNQPQHF
TGTGCCAGCAGCCGGGACGGAAATCAGCCCCAGCATTTT
>few|TRBV11-2|TRBJ2-7|NA
CASSRVATEQYF
TGTGCCAGCAGCCGGGTGGCTACCGAGCAGTACTTC